What follows is one TCR beta chain and its context. Antigen specificity is unknown. The record originates from a study of vaccination and CD4 T cells after COVID-19. About the study: Participants were vaccinated with two doses, given as either BNT162b2 or mRNA-1273 vaccine. Study-level results: A median roughly 87% of convalescent patients' SARS-CoV-2-reactive clones emerged only after vaccination. Recorded median SARS-CoV-2-reactive clonotype numbers increased from around 20 to 38 without reaching significance.

The Oncomine TCR Beta short-read assay generated sequence data from the DNA of cultured CD4+ T cells. TCRdb reanalysed the PCR reads using MiXCR and keeps one entry per CDR3 protein. The top ten hold more than 14% of the sample, which has around 15,000 distinct CDR3 sequences, 35% seen once. The treatment: approximately 11-day PBMC culture with coronavirus spike peptide pools or control peptides (ViraFEST assay). This CDR3 region has 17 residues. The V end lost 1 base, the J end lost 1 base, and 11 bases lay between the germline ends. Per germline, CDR1 LNHDA and CDR2 SQIVND (reference sequence). The chain carries TRBV19 and TRBJ2-6, with D possibly TRBD1 on 5 matching bases. The origin of this receptor is a human donor with COVID-19. Sequences were obtained from cultured CD4+ T cells from blood. CDR3 DNA sequence: TGTGCCAGTAGTATAGTCGACAGACGGTCTGGGGCCAACGTCCTGACTTTC. It yields the protein CASSIVDRRSGANVLTF. The full variable domain, rest sourced from reference TRBV19 and TRBJ2-6, is DGGITQSPKYLFRKEGQNVTLSCEQNLNHDAMYWYRQDPGQGLRLIYYSQIVNDFQKGDIAEGYSVSREKKESFPLTVTSAQKNPTAFYLCASSIVDRRSGANVLTFGAGSRLTVL.